These 22 T cell receptor beta chains share one sample of origin, sequenced in a study of CXCR3-negative and CXCR3-positive naive CD8 T cells. TRB cDNA was prepared as libraries by UMI-labeled 5' RACE. TCRdb reanalyzed the 5' RACE reads, giving one entry per CDR3 protein sequence and no DNA. Recorded here are about 56,000 distinct CDR3 sequences; the top ten clones represent 20% to 25%. Sample: memory CD8+ T cells from blood. Receptors originate from a human donor in good health. Some clones in this sample may be carry-over from other donors' samples.

The chain carries TRBV5-1 and TRBJ2-1. Looked up from germline, CDR1 is SGHRS and CDR2 is YFSETQ. This CDR3 is 15 amino acids long. The CDR3 loop is CASSHGQGVHNEQFF. The full variable domain, in which reference TRBV5-1 and TRBJ2-1 provide the parts outside the CDR3, is KAGVTQTPRYLIKTRGQQVTLSCSPISGHRSVSWYQQTPGQGLQFLFEYFSETQRNKGNFPGRFSGRQFSNSRSEMNVSTLELGDSALYLCASSHGQGVHNEQFFGPGTRLTVL.

The chain uses TRBV7-9 and TRBJ2-7; checking the TCRdb D call of TRBD1 is not possible without DNA. This CDR3 region has 16 residues. CDR1 SEHNR and CDR2 FQNEAQ come from the germline V gene (reference sequence). This CDR3 is CASSLADRGLNYEQYF.

The CDR3 spells CASSLQVQETQYF. This sequence joins TRBV12-3 or TRBV12-4 and TRBJ2-5. CDR3 length: 13 amino acids.

The chain recombines TRBV7-9 with TRBJ2-7; the TRBD1 assignment by TCRdb is unverifiable without DNA. The CDR3 runs to 16 residues. CDR1 SEHNR and CDR2 FQNEAQ come from the germline V gene (reference sequence). This CDR3 reads CASSAFSGTGGNEQYF.

The gene calls are TRBV7-9 and TRBJ2-7; TCRdb designates TRBD1, a call that cannot be tested without DNA. Per the germline V gene, CDR1 is SEHNR and CDR2 is FQNEAQ (reference sequence). This CDR3 has 14 amino acids. CDR3 region: CASSIRDNPYEQYF.

J is TRBJ2-5 and V is TRBV7-8; TCRdb indicates TRBD1, and absent DNA this call remains unverified. This CDR3 has 15 residues. CDR1 SGHVS and CDR2 FQNEAQ come from the germline V gene. CDR3 amino acids: CASSLADGGPEAQYF.

The CDR3 spells CASSKGGDTDTQYF. This chain connects TRBV6-4 to TRBJ2-3; TCRdb outputs TRBD1, but without DNA this stays unchecked. The germline CDR1 and CDR2 sequences are MRHNA and SNTAGT. CDR3 length: 14 amino acids.

V is TRBV7-9 and J is TRBJ1-5. CDR1 is SEHNR and CDR2 is FQNEAQ in the germline V gene (reference sequence). There are 14 residues in the CDR3. The CDR3 region is CASSFTWSGQPQHF.

The genes are TRBV21-1 and TRBJ2-1; TCRdb returns TRBD1, unconfirmable since there is no DNA. TRBV21-1 is listed as a pseudogene. The CDR3 is 16 residues long. The CDR3 loop reads CASILWAPCSYNEQFF.

The CDR3 region is CASRDRGSGYEQYF. This chain joins TRBV28 and TRBJ2-7; TCRdb lists TRBD1, though no DNA is available to test this call. From germline, CDR1 is MDHEN and CDR2 SYDVKM. The CDR3 covers 14 residues.

The genes are TRBV21-1 and TRBJ2-7. TRBV21-1 is tagged as a pseudogene. The CDR3 consists of 12 residues. This CDR3 is CASSKAHYEQYF.

The chain links TRBV7-9 to TRBJ2-4; absent DNA, TCRdb's TRBD1 call cannot be checked. Germline lookup yields CDR1 SEHNR and CDR2 FQNEAQ (reference sequence). The CDR3 has 12 residues. The CDR3 protein is CASRGGRDIQYF.

The V call is TRBV20-1, the J call TRBJ2-1. The CDR3 is made up of 14 amino acids. Per germline, CDR1 DFQATT and CDR2 SNEGSKA (reference sequence). CDR3 loop: CSARLWRSYNEQFF.

The chain couples TRBV29-1 to TRBJ1-1. Germline lookup yields CDR1 SQVTM and CDR2 ANQGSEA. The CDR3 runs to 13 residues. CDR3 loop: CSVLAGPNTEAFF.

This rearrangement joins TRBV7-3 to TRBJ2-2; TCRdb designates TRBD1, a call that cannot be tested without DNA. This CDR3 is built from 14 residues. Germline values: CDR1 SGHTA, CDR2 FQGTGA. The CDR3 is CASSGTGSSGELFF.

The rearrangement joins TRBV14 to TRBJ2-7. Germline assignment: CDR1 SGHDN and CDR2 FVKESK. The CDR3 spans 15 residues. CDR3 protein: CASSQDGHKNYEQYF.

The chain is built from TRBV28 and TRBJ1-2. The CDR3 contains 12 residues. From germline, CDR1 is MDHEN and CDR2 SYDVKM. CDR3 protein: CASRFGHYGYTF.

V gene TRBV14 combines with J gene TRBJ2-3; absent DNA, TCRdb's TRBD1 call cannot be checked. The CDR3 loop spans 12 amino acids. Germline V CDR1 and CDR2: SGHDN, FVKESK. This CDR3 reads CASSLDPSKQYF.

The chain is built from TRBV7-9 and TRBJ1-5. Germline lookup yields CDR1 SEHNR and CDR2 FQNEAQ (reference sequence). The CDR3 totals 13 residues. CDR3 region: CASSSEHNQPRHF.

This chain uses TRBV23-1 with TRBJ2-7. TRBV23-1 is noted as an ORF with a role that remains uncertain. This CDR3 is built from 13 residues. The CDR3 here is CASSSFRNYEQYF.

The V gene is TRBV15, the J gene TRBJ2-1; checking the TCRdb D call of TRBD1 is not possible without DNA. The length of the CDR3 is 13 residues. The germline V gene encodes CDR1 LNHNV and CDR2 YYDKDF (reference sequence). The CDR3: CATEQQGYNEQFF.

The V gene is TRBV19, the J gene TRBJ2-1; TCRdb's D call, TRBD2, is unchecked because there is no DNA. Germline assignment: CDR1 LNHDA and CDR2 SQIVND (reference sequence). The CDR3 is 13 residues long. The CDR3 protein is CASSTDWAERQFF.